The 29 T cell receptor beta chains in this list originate from one sample, sequenced in a study of cytomegalovirus exposure and HLA in healthy donors. A multiplex PCR was run with 60 Vbeta primers and 13 Jbeta primers. The protocol was immunoSEQ multiplex PCR, while the TCRdb copy is restricted to in-frame clones and leaves out a portion. The sample holds roughly 51,000 clones. Sequencing was carried out using PBMCs. All receptors derive from a male donor in good health and CMV-seropositive.

This rearrangement joins TRBV30 to TRBJ1-5; D is unresolved. V was pared by 2 bases and J by 0 bases, with 5 bases between. Looked up from germline, CDR1 is GTSNPN and CDR2 is SVGIG (reference sequence). This CDR3 is built from 13 residues. Here the CDR3 reads CAWSSNSNQPQHF. The DNA for the CDR3 is TGTGCCTGGAGTTCCAATAGCAATCAGCCCCAGCATTTT.

The J gene is TRBJ1-6, the V gene TRBV15; 9 nucleotides match TRBD1. Germline V gene lookup returns CDR1 LNHNV and CDR2 YYDKDF (reference sequence). The ends lost 3 bases at V and 9 bases at J; junction bases unmatched: 6. This CDR3 region has 15 residues. CDR3 DNA sequence: TGTGCCACCAGCAGGGACAGGGGCTTCGGTTCACCCCTCCACTTT. It translates to CATSRDRGFGSPLHF.

This chain uses TRBV11-2 with TRBJ1-2; D perhaps matches TRBD1 (5 bases). Germline CDR1 is SGHAT and CDR2 is FQNNGV. V lost 3 bases and J 6 bases, leaving 8 bases between the germline ends. The CDR3 sequence is 12 residues long. CDR3 residues: CASSFSRDGYTF. The CDR3 region has the DNA TGTGCCAGCAGCTTTAGCAGGGATGGCTACACCTTC.

The chain is built from TRBV9 and TRBJ2-7; D is unresolved. V was clipped by 2 bases and J by 0 bases, with 12 bases between them. The CDR3 is made up of 15 amino acids. From germline, CDR1 is SGDLS and CDR2 YYNGEE. The DNA for the CDR3 is TGTGCCAGCAGCGTGGGCCCTATTGACTCCTACGAGCAGTACTTC. Translated, it gives CASSVGPIDSYEQYF. The full variable domain, its missing parts supplied by reference TRBV9 and TRBJ2-7, is DSGVTQTPKHLITATGQRVTLRCSPRSGDLSVYWYQQSLDQGLQFLIQYYNGEERAKGNILERFSAQQFPDLHSELNLSSLELGDSALYFCASSVGPIDSYEQYFGPGTRLTVT.

The V and J genes are TRBV7-2 and TRBJ2-1; D may be TRBD1 (6 bases). The V end lost 5 bases, the J end lost 7 bases, and 18 bases lay between the germline ends. Per the germline V gene, CDR1 is SGHTA and CDR2 is FQGNSA. The length of the CDR3 is 15 residues. CDR3 residues: CASSPTYWGLNEQFF. The CDR3 nucleotides are TGTGCCAGCAGCCCCACCTACTGGGGGCTGAATGAGCAGTTCTTC.

V is TRBV5-3 and J is TRBJ1-2; possibly TRBD1 for D (5 bases). TRBV5-3 is sorted into the ORF group, with uncertain function. Trimming took 4 bases from V and 8 from J, leaving 12 bases between them. This CDR3 comprises 12 residues. Written as DNA, the CDR3 is TGTGCCAGAAGCGGGCAGGGTGGGGGCTACACCTTC. The encoded protein is CARSGQGGGYTF.

This chain's CDR3 is CASLLGAGYEQYF. CDR3 in DNA: TGTGCCAGCTTACTGGGGGCCGGGTACGAGCAGTACTTC. This rearrangement joins TRBV7-9 to TRBJ2-5; possible D gene TRBD1, 6 bases. The J call may be wrong; the DNA end is better matched by TRBJ2-7. Germline V gene lookup returns CDR1 SEHNR and CDR2 FQNEAQ (reference sequence). The CDR3 length is 13 residues.

The chain has TRBV19 and TRBJ2-7; D call uncertain. The CDR3 consists of 14 residues. In germline, CDR1 is LNHDA, CDR2 SQIVND (reference sequence). Between the trimmed V and J ends, which lost 3 bases and 6 bases, there was a span of 15 bases. CDR3 DNA sequence: TGTGCCAGTAGTATGGTACAGATCAGAAGCGAGCAGTACTTC. It translates to CASSMVQIRSEQYF.

The chain uses TRBV7-9 and TRBJ2-6, with TRBD1 matching 9 bases. V lost 5 bases and J lost 3; bases outside the gene matches: 2. The CDR3 covers 15 residues. The germline V gene encodes CDR1 SEHNR and CDR2 FQNEAQ (reference sequence). This chain's CDR3 is CASSRQGGGANVLTF. CDR3 nucleotide sequence: TGTGCCAGCAGCCGACAGGGGGGTGGGGCCAACGTCCTGACTTTC.

This sequence joins TRBV7-9 and TRBJ1-1; D unclear. Germline V CDR1 and CDR2: SEHNR, FQNEAQ (reference sequence). The CDR3 is 13 amino acids. V lost 1 base to trimming and J lost 2 bases, with 5 bases between them. In nucleotides, the CDR3 is TGTGCCAGCAGCTTAGGCGCTAACACTGAAGCTTTCTTT. Amino acids: CASSLGANTEAFF.

As for this clone: A read error may account for a junction end that differs from germline. The chain carries TRBV5-4 and TRBJ2-5; D may be TRBD2 (6 bases). This CDR3 is 12 amino acids long. Germline V lookup: CDR1 SGHNT, CDR2 YYREEE (reference sequence). This chain's CDR3 is CASSLWGEHQDF. DNA of the CDR3: TGTGCCAGCAGCTTGTGGGGGGAGCACCAGGACTTC.

The V call is TRBV7-9, the J call TRBJ2-7; 11 nucleotides line up with TRBD1. Germline trimming cut 7 bases from V and 4 bases from J; bases unmatched to any gene: 6. Germline assignment: CDR1 SEHNR and CDR2 FQNEAQ (reference sequence). This CDR3 spans 14 amino acids. CDR3 nucleotide sequence: TGTGCCAGCACCAGGGACAGGGGGTTTTACGAGCAGTACTTC. The encoded protein is CASTRDRGFYEQYF.

This chain's CDR3 is CASTPRDRNTEAFF. The CDR3 coding sequence is TGTGCCAGCACCCCGCGGGACAGGAACACTGAAGCTTTCTTT. The genes are TRBV19 and TRBJ1-1; TRBD1 matches 7 bases. Germline V gene lookup returns CDR1 LNHDA and CDR2 SQIVND (reference sequence). V gave up 9 bases and J gave up 1 base; unmatched junction bases: 8. The CDR3 length is 14 residues. The full variable domain, in which reference TRBV19 and TRBJ1-1 provide the parts outside the CDR3, is DGGITQSPKYLFRKEGQNVTLSCEQNLNHDAMYWYRQDPGQGLRLIYYSQIVNDFQKGDIAEGYSVSREKKESFPLTVTSAQKNPTAFYLCASTPRDRNTEAFFGQGTRLTVV.

The J gene is TRBJ1-2, the V gene TRBV27; a possible D gene is TRBD1 (5 bases). The ends were cut back, 7 bases at V and 4 bases at J, with 16 bases in the middle. The V gene's germline CDR1 is MNHEY and CDR2 SMNVEV (reference sequence). The CDR3 contains 14 residues. CDR3 protein: CASTRSYGAYGYTF. CDR3 sequence (DNA): TGTGCCAGCACCCGGAGCTATGGGGCCTATGGCTACACCTTC.

The gene calls are TRBV7-9 and TRBJ2-5, with D tentatively TRBD1 (5 bases). Deletions cut 6 bases from V and 3 bases from J, with 14 bases between. The V gene's germline CDR1 is SEHNR and CDR2 FQNEAQ (reference sequence). The CDR3 is made up of 14 amino acids. CDR3 DNA sequence: TGTGCCAGCAGTCTCTTCGTAGGGGAAGAGACCCAGTACTTC. This sequence encodes CASSLFVGEETQYF.

The chain couples TRBV18 to TRBJ1-1; D gene ambiguous. Germline-derived CDR1 and CDR2 are KGHSH and LQKENI. Trimming shortened V by 2 bases and J by 1 base, and 14 bases separated the two germline ends. The CDR3 is 16 residues long. This CDR3 reads CASSPVLDRGNTEAFF. In nucleotides, the CDR3 is TGTGCCAGCTCACCAGTTTTAGATAGAGGGAACACTGAAGCTTTCTTT.

This chain joins TRBV6-5 and TRBJ1-2, with D maybe TRBD1 (5 bases). The CDR3 covers 14 residues. Germline values: CDR1 MNHEY, CDR2 SVGAGI. V dropped 5 bases and J dropped 0 bases, with 10 bases sitting between them. CDR3 nucleotide sequence: TGTGCCAGCAGTCCCCTGACAGCTAACTATGGCTACACCTTC. Amino acids: CASSPLTANYGYTF.

The rearrangement links TRBV2 to TRBJ2-7, with a tentative D call TRBD1 (6 bases). The CDR3 has 11 amino acids. Between the trimmed V and J ends, which lost 5 bases and 5 bases, there was a span of 7 bases. Per the germline V gene, CDR1 is SNHLY and CDR2 is FYNNEI. The CDR3 DNA sequence: TGTGCCAGCAGTAGGACAGACGAGCAGTACTTC. Its protein product is CASSRTDEQYF.

V usage is TRBV4-1 and J usage is TRBJ1-2; 7 bases match TRBD1. The CDR3 contains 16 residues. CDR1 is MGHRA, CDR2 YSYEKL, per germline. J lost 4 bases, V lost 1 base, and 9 bases had no gene match. In nucleotides, the CDR3 is TGCGCCAGCAGCCAAGTACCCCAGGGGGACGCCTATGGCTACACCTTC. Amino acid sequence: CASSQVPQGDAYGYTF.

The chain has TRBV6-5 and TRBJ2-5, with 9 bases matching TRBD1. The CDR3 covers 15 residues. J lost 4 bases, V lost 0 bases, and 3 bases had no gene match. The V gene's germline CDR1 is MNHEY and CDR2 SVGAGI. DNA for the CDR3: TGTGCCAGCAGTTACTCGACAGGGGGAAGAGAGACCCAGTACTTC. Residues: CASSYSTGGRETQYF.

V gene TRBV14 combines with J gene TRBJ1-1; D unclear. The CDR3 sequence is 14 residues long. Trimming stripped 4 bases from V and 4 bases from J, with 13 bases between. CDR1 is SGHDN and CDR2 is FVKESK in the germline V gene. The CDR3 loop reads CASSLNLRITEAFF. As DNA, the CDR3 is TGTGCCAGCAGCCTAAACCTGCGAATCACTGAAGCTTTCTTT.

The chain couples TRBV9 to TRBJ2-7; TRBD2 aligns across 12 bases. The CDR3 is 15 amino acids. Germline V lookup: CDR1 SGDLS, CDR2 YYNGEE. Trimming removed 4 bases from V and 2 bases from J; junction bases left unmatched: 4. CDR3 region: CASSTGLAGTYEQYF. The DNA for the CDR3 is TGTGCCAGCAGCACAGGACTAGCGGGGACCTACGAGCAGTACTTC.

The chain couples TRBV6-5 to TRBJ2-2, with TRBD1 identical over 7 bases. The CDR3 totals 14 residues. Trimming cost V 6 bases and J 7 bases; bases outside gene matches: 8. Per the germline V gene, CDR1 is MNHEY and CDR2 is SVGAGI. CDR3 sequence reads: CASRTYRGGGELFF. The DNA for the CDR3 is TGTGCCAGCAGAACTTACAGGGGCGGCGGGGAGCTGTTTTTT.

The chain carries TRBV4-3 and TRBJ2-1; TRBD1 agrees at 7 bases. Germline assignment: CDR1 LGHNA and CDR2 YSLEER. This CDR3 comprises 15 residues. Trimming at V came to 0 bases and at J to 4 bases, leaving 3 bases not matched to a gene. In DNA form, the CDR3 reads TGCGCCAGCAGCCAAGACCGGGACAGATACAATGAGCAGTTCTTC. This sequence encodes CASSQDRDRYNEQFF.

The chain couples TRBV27 to TRBJ2-2; D call uncertain. Germline CDR1 reads MNHEY; CDR2 reads SMNVEV (reference sequence). The CDR3 loop spans 11 amino acids. The V gene lost 6 bases and the J gene lost 9 bases, with 8 bases spanning the gap. The CDR3 loop is CASSPPRELFF. The CDR3 DNA reads as TGTGCCAGCAGCCCCCCCAGGGAGCTGTTTTTT.

The V and J genes are TRBV14 and TRBJ2-7; the D gene is possibly TRBD1 (6 bases). V lost 0 bases to trimming and J lost 2 bases, with 11 bases between them. Germline CDR1 reads SGHDN; CDR2 reads FVKESK. This CDR3 contains 15 residues. The CDR3 reads CASSQEGAAPYEQYF. CDR3 nucleotides: TGTGCCAGCAGCCAAGAGGGGGCTGCACCCTACGAGCAGTACTTC.

The rearrangement joins TRBV5-1 to TRBJ1-1, with D perhaps matching TRBD1 (5 bases). Trimming cost V 1 base and J 1 base, with 8 bases left between them. The CDR3 covers 14 residues. Germline V gene sequence: CDR1 SGHRS, CDR2 YFSETQ. CDR3 amino acids: CASSLMDTNTEAFF. The CDR3 bases are TGCGCCAGCAGCTTGATGGACACGAACACTGAAGCTTTCTTT.

V usage is TRBV30 and J usage is TRBJ2-7, with a tentative D call TRBD2 (6 bases). The germline V gene has CDR1 GTSNPN and CDR2 SVGIG (reference sequence). The CDR3 is 14 amino acids. Trimming took 2 bases from V and 6 from J, leaving 17 bases between them. The CDR3 coding sequence is TGTGCCTGGAGTCCGATCGTTAGGGGAGGCGAGCAGTACTTC. Its translation is CAWSPIVRGGEQYF. Full variable domain (rest looked up from reference TRBV30 and TRBJ2-7): SQTIHQWPATLVQPVGSPLSLECTVEGTSNPNLYWYRQAAGRGLQLLFYSVGIGQISSEVPQNLSASRPQDRQFILSSKKLLLSDSGFYLCAWSPIVRGGEQYFGPGTRLTVT.

The genes are TRBV4-2 and TRBJ1-6; a weak D match, TRBD1 (5 bases). Trimming cost V 3 bases and J 5 bases, with 14 bases left between them. The CDR3 totals 16 residues. The V gene's germline CDR1 is LGHNA and CDR2 YNFKEQ. For the CDR3, the DNA is TGTGCCAGCAGCCAGGAGGGACGAACGGATAATTCACCCCTCCACTTT. Its protein product is CASSQEGRTDNSPLHF.